This T cell receptor (beta chain) was captured by sequencing in a study of sequential checkpoint blockade in melanoma. Study-wide background: Patients were randomized 1:1 to nivolumab-then-ipilimumab or ipilimumab-then-nivolumab first-line. DNA from 95 or so pretreatment tumor samples underwent TCRβ immunosequencing. Overall study results and limits: Rising tumor T-cell fraction and clonality meant about 30 times likelier benefit. Mutational load did not correlate with tumor T-cell fraction or clonality.

A note on this clone: Its antigen is still unknown.

Sequencing was performed with immunoSEQ multiplex PCR; in TCRdb, only in-frame clones are kept and a portion is missing. This table holds some 13,000 clones, about 21% found once. Treatment: randomized to nivolumab then ipilimumab (arm A) or the reverse (arm B). The sequence derives from a human donor with melanoma. The sequencing used tumor tissue (inferred from file names), collected from a patient given nivolumab and ipilimumab in sequence.

DNA of the CDR3: TGTGCCAGTAGCACAGGGGGCAACACTGAAGCTTTCTTT. Encoded protein: CASSTGGNTEAFF. The chain carries TRBV19 and TRBJ1-1; 9 nucleotides align to TRBD1. The CDR3 sequence is 13 residues long. The trim removed 6 bases at V and 2 bases at J, leaving 1 base unmatched. Germline V gives CDR1 LNHDA, CDR2 SQIVND (reference sequence).